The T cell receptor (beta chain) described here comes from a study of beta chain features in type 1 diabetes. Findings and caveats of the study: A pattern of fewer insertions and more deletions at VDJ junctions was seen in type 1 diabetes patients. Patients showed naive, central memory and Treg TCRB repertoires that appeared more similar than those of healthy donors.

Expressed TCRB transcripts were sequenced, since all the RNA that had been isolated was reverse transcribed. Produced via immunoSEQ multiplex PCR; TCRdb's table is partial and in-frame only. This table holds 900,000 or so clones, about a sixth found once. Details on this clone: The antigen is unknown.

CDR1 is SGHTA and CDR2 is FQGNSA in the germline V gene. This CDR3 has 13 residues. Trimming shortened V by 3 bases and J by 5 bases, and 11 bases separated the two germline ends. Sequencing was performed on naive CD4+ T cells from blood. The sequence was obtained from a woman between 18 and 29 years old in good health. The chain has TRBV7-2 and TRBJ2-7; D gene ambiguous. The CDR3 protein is CASSFSRDNEQYF. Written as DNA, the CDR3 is TGTGCCAGCAGCTTCTCTAGAGACAACGAGCAGTACTTC. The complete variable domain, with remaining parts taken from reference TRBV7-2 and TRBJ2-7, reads GAGVSQSPSNKVTEKGKDVELRCDPISGHTALYWYRQSLGQGLEFLIYFQGNSAPDKSGLPSDRFSAERTGGSVSTLTIQRTQQEDSAVYLCASSFSRDNEQYFGPGTRLTVT.